The T cell receptor (beta chain) under discussion was sequenced for a study of beta chain features in type 1 diabetes. General observations from the study: Moderate but significant shortening of TCRB CDR3s was recorded in all four CD4+ subsets from Type 1 diabetes patients.

The study reverse transcribed the entire isolated RNA, so it sequenced expressed TCRB transcripts. Method: immunoSEQ multiplex PCR; TCRdb's copy keeps in-frame clones and lacks some. The table includes 350,000 to 450,000 clones, 10% to 15% detected once. The CDR3 is made up of 13 amino acids. The ends were cut back, 6 bases at V and 6 bases at J, with 15 bases in the middle. CDR1 and CDR2 (germline): SNHLY, FYNNEI. To note about this clone: Antigen specificity is unknown.

This TCR was recovered from a woman in her late teens or twenties with type 1 diabetes. The sequencing input was naive CD4+ T cells from blood. The V call is TRBV2, the J call TRBJ2-7; D perhaps matches TRBD1 (6 bases). The CDR3 DNA is TGTGCCAGCAGGAATTCAGGGGTCAGCGAGCAGTACTTC. It codes for CASRNSGVSEQYF.